The 14 T cell receptor beta chains listed next were all sequenced from one sample in a study of cytomegalovirus exposure and HLA in healthy donors. Researchers ran the PCR with 60 Vbeta and 13 Jbeta primers. Profiling relied on immunoSEQ multiplex PCR, and the TCRdb table lists in-frame clones only, not all of them. The repertoire consists of 200,000 or so clones, with approximately 85% occurring once and the leading ten covering 6% to 8%. Input material: PBMCs. Receptors were obtained from a woman in her forties or fifties in good health and CMV-seropositive.

Details on this clone: A junction boundary mismatches the germline segment, possibly from a read error. The rearrangement links TRBV13 to TRBJ2-6; TRBD1 agrees at 7 bases. The CDR3 extends over 18 amino acids. Germline V gene lookup returns CDR1 PRHDT and CDR2 FYEKMQ (reference sequence). CDR3 protein: CASTSTGQSFSGANGLTF. Written as DNA, the CDR3 is TGTGCCAGCACCTCGACGGGACAGAGTTTCTCTGGGGCCAACGGCCTGACTTTC.

The V and J genes are TRBV18 and TRBJ2-3; 9 nucleotides agree with TRBD1. The CDR3 extends over 15 amino acids. V shed 2 bases and J 1 base; nucleotides not matched to a gene: 1. Germline V CDR1 and CDR2: KGHSH, LQKENI. This CDR3 is CASSPWTGGTDTQYF. In DNA, the CDR3 is TGTGCCAGCTCACCATGGACAGGGGGCACAGATACGCAGTATTTT.

This clone was observed at least ten times. V usage is TRBV30 and J usage is TRBJ2-2, with 8 bases fitting TRBD1. V shed 0 bases and J 6 bases; nucleotides not matched to a gene: 0. The V gene's germline CDR1 is GTSNPN and CDR2 SVGIG (reference sequence). CDR3 length: 13 amino acids. CDR3 region: CAWSVQGAGELFF. CDR3 in DNA: TGTGCCTGGAGTGTACAGGGGGCCGGGGAGCTGTTTTTT.

The chain has TRBV12-2 and TRBJ2-5; TRBD1 reflects the table's D call only, with no check against the DNA. TRBV12-2 is tagged as a pseudogene. The CDR3 has 17 amino acids. CDR3 DNA sequence: TGTGCAAGTCGCCCCCCCCTGGCCACCCGGTCAGGAGAGACCCAGTACTTC. It is translated as CASRPPLATRSGETQYF.

The chain links TRBV15 to TRBJ2-3; D gene unclear. There are 15 residues in the CDR3. Deletions cut 5 bases from V and 1 base from J, with 13 bases between. Per germline, CDR1 LNHNV and CDR2 YYDKDF (reference sequence). CDR3 in amino acids: CATSLQLKGTDTQYF. In DNA, the CDR3 is TGTGCCACCAGCCTACAGCTAAAAGGCACAGATACGCAGTATTTT. Variable domain in full (rest from reference TRBV15 and TRBJ2-3): DAMVIQNPRYQVTQFGKPVTLSCSQTLNHNVMYWYQQKSSQAPKLLFHYYDKDFNNEADTPDNFQSRRPNTSFCFLDIRSPGLGDTAMYLCATSLQLKGTDTQYFGPGTRLTVL.

The chain uses TRBV15 and TRBJ2-3; 8 positions agree with TRBD2. Per germline, CDR1 LNHNV and CDR2 YYDKDF (reference sequence). The CDR3 length is 15 residues. Trimming took 1 base from V and 6 from J; bases not matched to a gene: 6. This CDR3 is CATSRGGGTPDTQYF. The CDR3 region has the DNA TGTGCCACCAGCAGAGGCGGGGGGACCCCGGATACGCAGTATTTT.

The gene calls are TRBV5-1 and TRBJ1-5; 7 bases fit TRBD1. Germline loops: CDR1 SGHRS, CDR2 YFSETQ. Trimming removed 5 bases from V and 6 bases from J; junction bases left unmatched: 8. The CDR3 is 14 residues long. The CDR3, as DNA: TGCGCCAGCAGGCCCGGGACAGAGGGTCAGCCCCAGCATTTT. The encoded protein is CASRPGTEGQPQHF.

The chain carries TRBV29-1 and TRBJ1-4; 11 bases map to TRBD1. This CDR3 has 17 residues. The germline CDR1 and CDR2 sequences are SQVTM and ANQGSEA. V lost 2 bases, J lost 8 bases, and 13 bases stayed unmatched. The CDR3 here is CSVETGSRTGGHEKLFF. The CDR3 DNA reads as TGCAGCGTTGAAACAGGGTCCAGGACAGGGGGCCACGAAAAACTGTTTTTT.

The count of this clone is one. The chain links TRBV2 to TRBJ1-5; a possible D gene is TRBD1 (6 bases). The CDR3 has 15 amino acids. Trimming pared 0 bases from V and 6 bases from J, leaving 12 bases between. CDR1 is SNHLY and CDR2 is FYNNEI in the germline V gene. This chain's CDR3 is CASSEARTGSQPQHF. The CDR3 coding sequence is TGTGCCAGCAGTGAAGCCCGTACAGGGAGTCAGCCCCAGCATTTT. Full variable domain (missing parts from reference TRBV2 and TRBJ1-5): EPEVTQTPSHQVTQMGQEVILRCVPISNHLYFYWYRQILGQKVEFLVSFYNNEISEKSEIFDDQFSVERPDGSNFTLKIRSTKLEDSAMYFCASSEARTGSQPQHFGDGTRLSIL.

The V and J genes are TRBV7-9 and TRBJ2-3, with 7 bases identical to TRBD2. After removal of 4 bases from V and 2 bases from J, the junction contained 6 bases not matched to a gene. The CDR3 has 15 amino acids. The germline CDR1 and CDR2 sequences are SEHNR and FQNEAQ (reference sequence). CDR3 residues: CASSYSGTNTDTQYF. The CDR3 DNA is TGTGCCAGCAGCTATTCCGGGACTAACACAGATACGCAGTATTTT.

CDR3 in amino acids: CATVDRGQGSYNSPLHF. DNA for the CDR3: TGTGCCACCGTAGACAGGGGGCAGGGATCCTATAATTCACCCCTCCACTTT. J is TRBJ1-6 and V is TRBV28; the match to TRBD1 covers 10 bases. This CDR3 comprises 17 residues. The germline CDR1 and CDR2 sequences are MDHEN and SYDVKM. V lost 10 bases, J lost 1 base, and 10 bases stayed unmatched. Based on the CDR3 plus reference TRBV28 and TRBJ1-6, the full variable domain is DVKVTQSSRYLVKRTGEKVFLECVQDMDHENMFWYRQDPGLGLRLIYFSYDVKMKEKGDIPEGYSVSREKKERFSLILESASTNQTSMYLCATVDRGQGSYNSPLHFGNGTRLTVT.

This chain connects TRBV25-1 to TRBJ1-4; weak D call: TRBD1 (6 bases). The CDR3 extends over 14 amino acids. From germline, CDR1 is MGHDK and CDR2 SYGVNS. Trimming shortened V by 5 bases and J by 4 bases, and 11 bases separated the two germline ends. CDR3 amino acids: CASSPDRVNEKLFF. Here the CDR3 DNA reads TGTGCCAGCAGTCCGGACAGAGTTAATGAAAAACTGTTTTTT.

The chain combines TRBV7-8 with TRBJ2-7; D is unclear. The CDR3 is made up of 13 amino acids. The V and J ends lost 1 base and 3 bases respectively, with 7 bases between them. The V gene's germline CDR1 is SGHVS and CDR2 FQNEAQ. As DNA, the CDR3 is TGTGCCAGCAGCTTAGGCGTTAACTACGAGCAGTACTTC. This gives the protein CASSLGVNYEQYF.

V gene TRBV5-1 combines with J gene TRBJ2-1; D is unresolved. Between the trimmed V and J ends, which lost 2 bases and 7 bases, there was a span of 4 bases. Germline V CDR1 and CDR2: SGHRS, YFSETQ. This CDR3 region has 11 residues. CDR3 DNA sequence: TGCGCCAGCAGCTTACAGAATGAGCAGTTCTTC. Translating it yields CASSLQNEQFF.